This TCR beta chain is drawn from a study of vaccination effects on CD4 cells after COVID-19. Of note for this clone: Its antigen is as yet unknown.

Expansion with viral peptide pools was applied to antigen-specific CD4+ T cells by the ViraFEST assay prior to sequencing. Subsequent to 10 days of culture, CD4+ T cells were isolated. Participants each got two BNT162b2 or mRNA-1273 vaccine doses. The repertoire was sequenced with immunoSEQ multiplex PCR; TCRdb's copy has only in-frame clones and lacks some. This sample has 15,000 to 20,000 clones; approximately 80% occur once, and the top ten carry under 20%. This CDR3 is built from 18 residues. The germline V gene encodes CDR1 SGHAT and CDR2 FQNNGV. V shed 6 bases, J shed 3 bases, and the junction held 16 bases outside the gene matches. Findings of the study overall: Common cold coronavirus cross-reactivity was shown by only 1 of 255 vaccine-induced clones in healthy vaccinees.

The rearrangement uses TRBV11-2 and TRBJ2-3, with 9 nucleotides matching TRBD1. The source is a human donor who received a COVID-19 vaccine. Sample: CD4+ T cells from PBMCs cultured with HCoV-NL63 spike peptides, taken after COVID-19 vaccination. The CDR3: CASSLGDRDWWRTDTQYF. The CDR3 nucleotides read TGTGCCAGCAGTCTAGGGGACAGGGATTGGTGGCGAACAGATACGCAGTATTTT.